Each of the 7 T cell receptor beta chains below was sequenced from the same sample in a study of blood T cell repertoires in COVID-19. Repertoires were generated with immunoSEQ multiplex PCR, while TCRdb's copy carries only in-frame clones and drops some. The sample holds some 350,000 clones; 91% are singletons and the top ten take roughly 3.5%. Sequencing input: peripheral blood. These receptors were taken from a woman aged 18-30 years who had recovered from COVID-19.

The gene calls are TRBV7-8 and TRBJ2-1, with a tentative D call TRBD2 (6 bases). Germline-derived CDR1 and CDR2 are SGHVS and FQNEAQ. The CDR3 spans 12 residues. Trimming left V 5 bases short and J 9 bases short, with 11 bases between. CDR3 coding DNA: TGTGCCAGCAGCCCTTTGGGGGGTGAGCAGTTCTTC. It translates to CASSPLGGEQFF.

V and J are TRBV5-1 and TRBJ1-5, with D possibly matching TRBD1 (6 bases). Per germline, CDR1 SGHRS and CDR2 YFSETQ. Trimming removed 2 bases at V and 1 base at J, with 10 bases between. CDR3 size: 15 residues. The CDR3 nucleotides read TGCGCCAGCAGCTTTTCAGGGGACAGCAATCAGCCCCAGCATTTT. The encoded protein is CASSFSGDSNQPQHF.

The rearrangement joins TRBV27 to TRBJ1-1; 7 bases map to TRBD1. In germline, CDR1 is MNHEY, CDR2 SMNVEV (reference sequence). There are 15 residues in the CDR3. Germline trimming cut 1 base from V and 1 base from J; bases unmatched to any gene: 3. Here the CDR3 reads CASSLFGQANTEAFF. DNA for the CDR3: TGTGCCAGCAGTTTATTCGGACAGGCGAACACTGAAGCTTTCTTT.

The chain uses TRBV13 and TRBJ2-1; D possibly corresponds to TRBD2 (6 bases). Germline CDR1 is PRHDT and CDR2 is FYEKMQ (reference sequence). The CDR3 has 13 amino acids. V lost 5 bases, J lost 6 bases, and 11 bases lay in between. The CDR3 sequence is CASSGTGPNEQFF. The DNA of the CDR3 is TGTGCCAGCAGCGGGACTGGTCCCAATGAGCAGTTCTTC.

This clone was observed once. V usage is TRBV5-6 and J usage is TRBJ1-5; TRBD1 aligns across 9 bases. The CDR3 is 16 amino acids. Germline CDR1 is SGHDT and CDR2 is YYEEEE. The V and J ends lost 5 bases and 0 bases, in that order; junction bases with no gene match: 6. In DNA form, the CDR3 reads TGTGCCAGCAGTAAACAGGGGGCGGATAGCAATCAGCCCCAGCATTTT. Translation: CASSKQGADSNQPQHF.

This chain connects TRBV6-2 or TRBV6-3 to TRBJ1-1; 8 bases fit TRBD1. Germline-derived CDR1 and CDR2 are MNHEY and SVGEGT. The trim removed 5 bases at V and 5 bases at J, leaving 7 bases unmatched. The CDR3 is 14 residues long. Here the CDR3 reads CASSLGQVGTEAFF. In DNA, the CDR3 is TGTGCCAGCAGTCTGGGACAGGTGGGAACTGAAGCTTTCTTT.

J is TRBJ1-1 and V is TRBV30; D may be TRBD1 (6 bases). The V end lost 5 bases, the J end lost 1 base, and 11 bases lay between the germline ends. Germline V gives CDR1 GTSNPN, CDR2 SVGIG (reference sequence). The CDR3 is made up of 13 amino acids. The CDR3 nucleotides read TGTGCCTGGGGTACAGGGCCGAACACTGAAGCTTTCTTT. Protein: CAWGTGPNTEAFF.